The entry below describes one T cell receptor beta chain. The antigen remains unidentified. This specimen comes from a study of cytomegalovirus exposure and HLA in healthy donors. Study conclusions and caveats: HLA alleles showed associations with 15,000 to 20,000 TCR beta sequences in a later analysis, at a 0.05 false discovery rate. Altogether, about 160 TCR beta chains were recorded as cytomegalovirus-associated.

The V and J ends lost 0 bases and 5 bases respectively, with 11 bases between them. The CDR3 loop spans 14 amino acids. The germline V gene encodes CDR1 SGDLS and CDR2 YYNGEE. PCR employed 60 Vbeta and 13 Jbeta primers. Clones were sequenced by immunoSEQ multiplex PCR, and TCRdb holds only the in-frame ones, with some missing. The sample carries about 210,000 clones, approximately 80% recorded once. Sequencing was carried out using PBMCs. The chain employs TRBV9 and TRBJ1-1, with D uncertain. This sequence was found in a woman aged 45-65 years in good health and CMV-seropositive. CDR3 protein: CASSVVPGGTEAFF. The CDR3 DNA is TGTGCCAGCAGCGTAGTACCCGGAGGGACTGAAGCTTTCTTT.